These 22 T cell receptor beta chains were all obtained from the same sample, sequenced in a study of shared T cell receptors in the human thymus. This table comes from immunoSEQ multiplex PCR, and its TCRdb copy is limited to in-frame clones, with some not included. The data hold 700,000 to 750,000 clones, with around 85% observed a single time. The same sample was also studied in work on human thymus T cells.

Sequenced input: thymocytes. These receptors were obtained from a girl under two years old with a congenital heart defect.

The J gene is TRBJ2-6, the V gene TRBV5-8; 7 bases are shared with TRBD2. CDR1 and CDR2 from the germline V gene are SGHTS and YDEGEE. V dropped 0 bases and J dropped 2; count of bases not matched to a gene: 5. The CDR3 runs 17 residues. The chain's CDR3 is CASSLGGAGAGANVLTF. CDR3 DNA: TGTGCCAGCAGCTTGGGGGGTGCGGGAGCTGGGGCCAACGTCCTGACTTTC.

V usage is TRBV4-1 and J usage is TRBJ2-7; 8 bases map to TRBD1. The trim removed 0 bases at V and 3 bases at J, leaving 4 bases unmatched. CDR1 is MGHRA, CDR2 YSYEKL, per germline. The CDR3 consists of 15 residues. CDR3 coding DNA: TGCGCCAGCAGCCAAGAGGACAGGGTCTGCTACGAGCAGTACTTC. Translating gives CASSQEDRVCYEQYF.

The rearrangement uses TRBV27 and TRBJ2-1, with 13 nucleotides matching TRBD2. The V gene's germline CDR1 is MNHEY and CDR2 SMNVEV (reference sequence). The CDR3 consists of 19 residues. V dropped 0 bases and J dropped 0; count of bases not matched to a gene: 5. CDR3 loop: CASSLSSRTSGGSYNEQFF. In nucleotides, the CDR3 is TGTGCCAGCAGTTTATCGTCTCGGACTAGCGGGGGCTCCTACAATGAGCAGTTCTTC.

The chain recombines TRBV6-5 with TRBJ1-1; perhaps TRBD1 as D (6 bases). CDR1 and CDR2 from the germline V gene are MNHEY and SVGAGI. This CDR3 is built from 14 residues. Trimming pared 8 bases from V and 7 bases from J, leaving 20 bases between. CDR3 nucleotide sequence: TGTGCCAGCGCCTACGTGGGGCGAGGGGGTGAAGCTTTCTTT. This gives the protein CASAYVGRGGEAFF.

J is TRBJ1-1 and V is TRBV4-2; 7 bases match TRBD1. The CDR3 sequence is 17 residues long. From germline, CDR1 is LGHNA and CDR2 YNFKEQ. J gave up 0 bases and V 0 bases, and 7 bases lay outside the gene matches. The CDR3 spells CASSQEDRINMNTEAFF. The CDR3, as DNA: TGTGCCAGCAGCCAAGAGGACAGGATTAATATGAACACTGAAGCTTTCTTT.

The chain couples TRBV28 to TRBJ1-4, with 8 bases matching TRBD1. The CDR3 consists of 21 residues. Germline trimming cut 5 bases from V and 2 bases from J; bases unmatched to any gene: 22. Germline V gives CDR1 MDHEN, CDR2 SYDVKM. The DNA for the CDR3 is TGTGCCAGCAGTCCCGGCACCGTCGCGGACAGGGTGAGAAGGACTAATGAAAAACTGTTTTTT. Protein: CASSPGTVADRVRRTNEKLFF.

The rearrangement joins TRBV7-6 to TRBJ2-6, with 9 bases matching TRBD1. The CDR3 contains 19 residues. J gave up 2 bases and V 4 bases, and 12 bases lay outside the gene matches. CDR1 and CDR2 (germline): SGHVS, FNYEAQ. Written as DNA, the CDR3 is TGTGCCAGCAGCTCGACCCCAACAGGGGGCAAAGCTGGGGCCAACGTCCTGACTTTC. Translated: CASSSTPTGGKAGANVLTF.

The J gene is TRBJ2-7, the V gene TRBV25-1; a weak D match, TRBD1 (7 bases). CDR3 length: 14 residues. Trimming took off 4 bases at V and 5 bases at J, with 15 bases between the two ends. Germline V gives CDR1 MGHDK, CDR2 SYGVNS. As DNA, the CDR3 is TGTGCCAGCAGTGCCCCAGGGGGGAGAAACGAGCAGTACTTC. Protein: CASSAPGGRNEQYF.

The genes are TRBV2 and TRBJ2-3; 8 nucleotides agree with TRBD1. Per germline, CDR1 SNHLY and CDR2 FYNNEI. The J segment lost 6 bases and the V segment lost 0 bases, leaving 8 bases of the junction unmatched. The CDR3 loop spans 16 amino acids. The CDR3 loop reads CASSEARQGPGDTQYF. DNA of the CDR3: TGTGCCAGCAGTGAAGCACGACAGGGGCCGGGGGATACGCAGTATTTT. Together with reference TRBV2 and TRBJ2-3, the CDR3 gives the full variable domain: EPEVTQTPSHQVTQMGQEVILRCVPISNHLYFYWYRQILGQKVEFLVSFYNNEISEKSEIFDDQFSVERPDGSNFTLKIRSTKLEDSAMYFCASSEARQGPGDTQYFGPGTRLTVL.

This rearrangement joins TRBV28 to TRBJ2-5; 9 bases match TRBD2. The J call may be faulty, since TRBJ2-7 better matches the DNA end. CDR3 length: 17 amino acids. Germline CDR1 reads MDHEN; CDR2 reads SYDVKM. Here the CDR3 reads CASSSLAGTSLSYEQYF. CDR3 coding DNA: TGTGCCAGCAGTTCCCTAGCCGGGACTAGCCTCTCCTACGAGCAGTACTTC.

V gene TRBV10-3 combines with J gene TRBJ1-2; 8 positions match TRBD1. Germline trimming cut 8 bases from V and 0 bases from J; bases unmatched to any gene: 8. The CDR3 is made up of 15 amino acids. From germline, CDR1 is ENHRY and CDR2 SYGVKD. The CDR3 loop reads CAIRTGTVANYGYTF. The DNA of the CDR3 is TGTGCCATCCGGACAGGGACGGTAGCTAACTATGGCTACACCTTC.

The chain recombines TRBV7-3 with TRBJ2-3; D is possibly TRBD2 (6 bases). The germline CDR1 and CDR2 sequences are SGHTA and FQGTGA. Trimming pared 0 bases from V and 0 bases from J, leaving 7 bases between. The CDR3 runs 15 residues. In DNA, the CDR3 is TGTGCCAGCAGCTTAACTAGCGGTAGCACAGATACGCAGTATTTT. It is translated as CASSLTSGSTDTQYF.

The rearrangement uses TRBV4-3 and TRBJ1-2; 7 bases are shared with TRBD1. Per germline, CDR1 LGHNA and CDR2 YSLEER. V lost 3 bases to trimming and J lost 8 bases; unmatched junction nucleotides: 9. CDR3 length equals 14 residues. The CDR3 here is CASSHGQVNGGYTF. The CDR3 region has the DNA TGCGCCAGCAGCCACGGACAGGTGAATGGCGGCTACACCTTC.

This clone was detected once. The chain carries TRBV19 and TRBJ1-1; D remains unclear. This CDR3 has 12 amino acids. Germline-derived CDR1 and CDR2 are LNHDA and SQIVND (reference sequence). V was trimmed by 3 bases and J by 7 bases, leaving 9 bases between them. CDR3 in amino acids: CASSMRAGEAFF. The CDR3 nucleotides read TGTGCCAGTAGTATGAGGGCAGGTGAAGCTTTCTTT.

V usage is TRBV19 and J usage is TRBJ2-7; TRBD1 matches at 8 bases. CDR3 length: 13 amino acids. Germline values: CDR1 LNHDA, CDR2 SQIVND (reference sequence). The V segment lost 5 bases and the J segment 5 bases; nucleotides outside the gene matches: 5. The CDR3 DNA follows: TGTGCCAGTAGTCGTCCAGGGGGCAACGAGCAGTACTTC. This sequence encodes CASSRPGGNEQYF.

The chain recombines TRBV5-5 with TRBJ1-1; no clear D. The germline V and J ends were trimmed by 4 bases and 4 bases, with 11 bases remaining between them. The CDR3 is 13 residues long. The germline gives CDR1 SGHKS, CDR2 YYEKEE (reference sequence). In DNA form, the CDR3 reads TGTGCCAGCAGCCTTATCAGGCCCACTGAAGCTTTCTTT. Amino acid sequence: CASSLIRPTEAFF.

This clone was detected once. The rearrangement joins TRBV7-2 to TRBJ2-2, with 10 bases fitting TRBD2. Germline lookup yields CDR1 SGHTA and CDR2 FQGNSA. J was trimmed by 1 base and V by 1 base; bases with no gene match: 3. This CDR3 spans 17 amino acids. The CDR3 spells CASSLEASGGNTGELFF. CDR3 nucleotide sequence: TGTGCCAGCAGCTTAGAGGCTAGCGGGGGGAACACCGGGGAGCTGTTTTTT.

This chain connects TRBV2 to TRBJ1-6; the D is unclear. Germline V gene data show CDR1 as SNHLY and CDR2 as FYNNEI. There are 15 residues in the CDR3. Trimming removed 8 bases from V and 3 bases from J, with 14 bases in between. The CDR3 protein is CASYPGGYYNSPLHF. CDR3 nucleotides: TGTGCCAGCTACCCGGGAGGGTACTATAATTCACCCCTCCACTTT.

The chain recombines TRBV2 with TRBJ1-5; D gene ambiguous. Germline CDR1 and CDR2: SNHLY and FYNNEI. Trimming pared 0 bases from V and 0 bases from J, leaving 9 bases between. The CDR3 covers 16 residues. This chain's CDR3 is CASSEAENYSNQPQHF. As DNA, the CDR3 is TGTGCCAGCAGTGAAGCGGAGAATTATAGCAATCAGCCCCAGCATTTT.

V usage is TRBV5-1 and J usage is TRBJ1-1, with D uncertain. The CDR3 has 12 amino acids. The V end lost 4 bases, the J end lost 5 bases, and 9 bases lay between the germline ends. CDR1 and CDR2 (germline): SGHRS, YFSETQ. CDR3 in amino acids: CASSRDCTEAFF. CDR3 bases: TGCGCCAGCAGCCGCGACTGTACTGAAGCTTTCTTT.

This clone was counted once. The chain couples TRBV27 to TRBJ2-7; 11 bases are shared with TRBD2. Germline CDR1 is MNHEY and CDR2 is SMNVEV (reference sequence). V was pared by 5 bases and J by 2 bases, with 8 bases of the junction left unmatched. The CDR3 has 16 amino acids. CDR3 region: CASSGQTSGVTYEQYF. The DNA for the CDR3 is TGTGCCAGCAGTGGGCAGACTAGCGGGGTTACCTACGAGCAGTACTTC.

This chain joins TRBV6-1 and TRBJ1-1, with TRBD1 matching over 7 bases. The CDR3 sequence is 15 residues long. Germline values: CDR1 MNHNS, CDR2 SASEGT. The trim removed 2 bases at V and 7 bases at J, leaving 10 bases unmatched. CDR3 protein: CASSETGTASFEAFF. The CDR3 DNA follows: TGTGCCAGCAGTGAAACAGGGACAGCATCCTTTGAAGCTTTCTTT.